The 19 T cell receptor beta chains below were found in one sample sequenced in a study of blood T cell repertoires in COVID-19. TCRdb's table, derived via immunoSEQ multiplex PCR, lists solely in-frame clones and lacks some. The table lists roughly 300,000 clones, roughly 85% of them singletons. Sequenced input: peripheral blood. These receptors were taken from a human donor in a cohort sampled during active COVID-19.

The J gene is TRBJ2-2, the V gene TRBV5-1; D could derive from TRBD1 or TRBD2 (6 bases each). CDR3 size: 15 residues. Trimming removed 4 bases from V and 5 bases from J, with 15 bases in between. The germline gives CDR1 SGHRS, CDR2 YFSETQ. DNA for the CDR3: TGCGCCAGCAGCCTGGGGGCGGGGAATACCGGGGAGCTGTTTTTT. It translates to CASSLGAGNTGELFF.

This clone showed up just a few times. The chain uses TRBV9 and TRBJ1-1, with TRBD1 identical over 7 bases. The CDR3 loop spans 16 amino acids. Germline-derived CDR1 and CDR2 are SGDLS and YYNGEE. The ends lost 0 bases at V and 1 base at J; junction bases unmatched: 6. DNA for the CDR3: TGTGCCAGCAGCGTAGCTACGGGGACAGCGAACACTGAAGCTTTCTTT. Protein: CASSVATGTANTEAFF.

The V gene is TRBV9, the J gene TRBJ1-6; no reliable D call. V lost 4 bases to trimming and J lost 7 bases, with 18 bases between them. CDR1 and CDR2 (germline): SGDLS, YYNGEE. The CDR3 runs to 16 residues. The CDR3 protein is CASSQRAAQMNSPLHF. The CDR3 DNA is TGTGCCAGCAGCCAGAGAGCGGCGCAAATGAATTCACCCCTCCACTTT.

The chain couples TRBV4-1 to TRBJ2-7; D is uncertain. Germline loops: CDR1 MGHRA, CDR2 YSYEKL. With 2 bases removed from V and 4 bases from J, the gap between germline ends came to 12 bases. The CDR3 contains 14 residues. The CDR3 loop reads CASSQQVQRYEQYF. CDR3 coding DNA: TGCGCCAGCAGCCAACAAGTACAACGTTACGAGCAGTACTTC.

The chain joins TRBV7-2 to TRBJ2-3, with 7 bases aligning to TRBD2. Germline assignment: CDR1 SGHTA and CDR2 FQGNSA. V dropped 0 bases and J dropped 4; count of bases not matched to a gene: 7. The CDR3 totals 16 residues. CDR3 DNA: TGTGCCAGCAGCTTAGCGGACCCAGGGAGGGCAGATACGCAGTATTTT. Its protein is CASSLADPGRADTQYF.

The chain joins TRBV5-8 to TRBJ1-5; 12 positions match TRBD1. Germline CDR1 SGHTS, CDR2 YDEGEE. This CDR3 is 16 amino acids long. The junction had 9 bases not matched to a gene; V was cut back by 5 bases and J by 6 bases. CDR3 bases: TGTGCCAGCAGAGCTTTCGGGACAGGGGGCATTCAGCCCCAGCATTTT. This codes for CASRAFGTGGIQPQHF. Looking up the rest from reference TRBV5-8 and TRBJ1-5 gives the full variable domain: EAGVTQSPTHLIKTRGQQATLRCSPISGHTSVYWYQQALGLGLQFLLWYDEGEERNRGNFPPRFSGRQFPNYSSELNVNALELEDSALYLCASRAFGTGGIQPQHFGDGTRLSIL.

The rearrangement uses TRBV5-4 and TRBJ1-1; D is undetermined. This CDR3 has 13 amino acids. The germline V and J ends were trimmed by 3 bases and 3 bases, with 9 bases remaining between them. Germline V gives CDR1 SGHNT, CDR2 YYREEE (reference sequence). The CDR3 sequence is CASSSTRYTEAFF. The DNA for the CDR3 is TGTGCCAGCAGCTCAACTCGTTACACTGAAGCTTTCTTT.

The chain is built from TRBV11-3 and TRBJ2-3, with TRBD2 identical over 11 bases. The CDR3 length is 16 residues. CDR1 is SGHNT, CDR2 YENEEA, per germline. The V segment lost 2 bases and the J segment 3 bases; nucleotides outside the gene matches: 4. The CDR3 sequence: CASSLLAGGRTDTQYF. The CDR3 DNA reads as TGTGCCAGCAGCTTACTAGCGGGGGGTCGGACAGATACGCAGTATTTT.

The rearrangement joins TRBV6-1 to TRBJ2-1; 12 nucleotides match TRBD1. Per the germline V gene, CDR1 is MNHNS and CDR2 is SASEGT. The CDR3 has 19 residues. Trimming removed 4 bases from V and 0 bases from J; junction bases left unmatched: 10. DNA for the CDR3: TGTGCCAGCAGTGTGAGGGGACAGGGGGCTATCAGCTCCTACAATGAGCAGTTCTTC. This translates into CASSVRGQGAISSYNEQFF.

For this clone: Other DNA sequences in the sample encode the same CDR3. The rearrangement joins TRBV4-1 to TRBJ2-3; 10 nucleotides align to TRBD2. Looked up from germline, CDR1 is MGHRA and CDR2 is YSYEKL. V lost 2 bases to trimming and J lost 2 bases; unmatched junction nucleotides: 4. The CDR3 length is 16 residues. The chain's CDR3 is CASSQPLAGDTDTQYF. The CDR3 DNA reads TGCGCCAGCAGCCAACCTCTAGCGGGGGACACAGATACGCAGTATTTT.

The genes are TRBV9 and TRBJ1-6; possible D gene TRBD1, 6 bases. This CDR3 has 16 residues. V lost 0 bases and J lost 9, with 16 bases in between. CDR1 SGDLS and CDR2 YYNGEE come from the germline V gene. The CDR3 region has the DNA TGTGCCAGCAGCGTAGACGCCGGGACAAGGAGTTCACCCCTCCACTTT. It yields the protein CASSVDAGTRSSPLHF. Complete variable domain (other parts from reference TRBV9 and TRBJ1-6): DSGVTQTPKHLITATGQRVTLRCSPRSGDLSVYWYQQSLDQGLQFLIQYYNGEERAKGNILERFSAQQFPDLHSELNLSSLELGDSALYFCASSVDAGTRSSPLHFGNGTRLTVT.

The chain joins TRBV18 to TRBJ2-7; D may be TRBD1 (6 bases). Looked up from germline, CDR1 is KGHSH and CDR2 is LQKENI. This CDR3 contains 14 residues. The V end was cut by 5 bases, the J end by 1 base, with 12 bases between. The CDR3 spells CASSSRDTSYEQYF. The CDR3 DNA reads as TGTGCCAGCTCATCCCGGGACACGTCCTACGAGCAGTACTTC.

V usage is TRBV5-4 and J usage is TRBJ1-1; the D gene is possibly TRBD1 (6 bases). From germline, CDR1 is SGHNT and CDR2 YYREEE (reference sequence). V was clipped by 4 bases and J by 0 bases, with 10 bases between them. There are 14 residues in the CDR3. The CDR3 sequence is CASSRTAMNTEAFF. The CDR3, as DNA: TGTGCCAGCAGCCGGACAGCCATGAACACTGAAGCTTTCTTT.

This sequence joins TRBV2 and TRBJ2-7; D gene unclear. V was pared by 5 bases and J by 3 bases, with 5 bases between. The CDR3 runs to 11 residues. CDR1 is SNHLY, CDR2 FYNNEI, per germline. CDR3 in amino acids: CASSLIYEQYF. In nucleotides, the CDR3 is TGTGCCAGCAGTTTAATCTACGAGCAGTACTTC.

The chain recombines TRBV19 with TRBJ2-7, with a tentative D call TRBD1 (6 bases). This CDR3 region has 15 residues. Germline loops: CDR1 LNHDA, CDR2 SQIVND (reference sequence). Trimming removed 6 bases at V and 1 base at J, with 16 bases between. The CDR3: CASSRHRAGSYEQYF. The CDR3 nucleotides are TGTGCCAGTAGCCGCCACAGGGCTGGTTCCTACGAGCAGTACTTC.

The genes are TRBV18 and TRBJ1-5; D not resolved. Between the trimmed V and J ends, which lost 3 bases and 2 bases, there was a span of 5 bases. The CDR3 consists of 13 residues. Looked up from germline, CDR1 is KGHSH and CDR2 is LQKENI. The chain's CDR3 is CASSPHRNQPQHF. For the CDR3, the DNA is TGTGCCAGCTCACCTCATCGCAATCAGCCCCAGCATTTT.

The sample holds a few counts of this clone. The chain has TRBV3-1 (or the pseudogene TRBV3-2) and TRBJ1-5; tentatively, D is TRBD1 (6 bases). CDR1 and CDR2 (germline): LGHDT, YNNKEL (reference sequence). The V gene lost 4 bases and the J gene lost 4 bases, with 14 bases spanning the gap. The CDR3 length is 15 residues. The CDR3 is CASSPSQRGNQPQHF. CDR3 in DNA: TGTGCCAGCAGCCCATCTCAAAGGGGGAATCAGCCCCAGCATTTT.

This chain uses TRBV6-5 with TRBJ1-1; 8 bases are shared with TRBD1. Germline loops: CDR1 MNHEY, CDR2 SVGAGI. The trim removed 4 bases at V and 2 bases at J, leaving 9 bases unmatched. This CDR3 contains 16 residues. This chain's CDR3 is CASSFRQGTTNTEAFF. CDR3 bases: TGTGCCAGCAGTTTTAGACAGGGGACCACTAACACTGAAGCTTTCTTT.

This chain uses TRBV4-1 with TRBJ2-7, with 7 bases fitting TRBD1. Trimming removed 4 bases from V and 2 bases from J; junction bases left unmatched: 8. The CDR3 contains 15 residues. Germline V gene data show CDR1 as MGHRA and CDR2 as YSYEKL. CDR3 sequence reads: CASSPRQGSTYEQYF. CDR3 DNA: TGCGCCAGCAGCCCCCGACAGGGATCGACCTACGAGCAGTACTTC.